The 20 T cell receptor beta chains below all came from one sample that was sequenced in a study of Ad26.COV2.S vaccination and SARS-CoV-2 variants. Libraries were prepared by immunoSEQ multiplex PCR; TCRdb keeps only in-frame clonotypes and omits some of them. The sample carries about 350,000 clones, 65% to 90% recorded once. Indicated treatment: some 20 received Ad26.COV2.S at low or high dose, single or two shots; about 5 received placebo; per-sample allocation not given. Sampling occurred on day 63 after the first vaccine or placebo injection. This specimen was peripheral blood, taken in a trial of Ad26.COV2.S vaccine versus placebo. These receptors came from a person between 18 and 60 years old who received the Ad26.COV2.S COVID-19 vaccine or a placebo.

This clone was recorded a few times. The chain combines TRBV29-1 with TRBJ1-2; 12 nucleotides line up with TRBD1. V was pared by 5 bases and J by 5 bases, with 9 bases of the junction left unmatched. The length of the CDR3 is 15 residues. CDR1 SQVTM and CDR2 ANQGSEA come from the germline V gene. CDR3 amino acids: CSVSTGTGGRYGYTF. CDR3 in DNA: TGCAGCGTTAGTACCGGGACAGGGGGCAGATATGGCTACACCTTC.

V and J are TRBV7-6 and TRBJ2-5; D is unclear. This CDR3 is 14 amino acids long. Germline-derived CDR1 and CDR2 are SGHVS and FNYEAQ. The germline V and J ends were trimmed by 1 base and 2 bases, with 8 bases remaining between them. Here the CDR3 reads CASSLVAAQETQYF. Written as DNA, the CDR3 is TGTGCCAGCAGCTTAGTAGCAGCGCAAGAGACCCAGTACTTC.

This clone has just one count. The CDR3 nucleotides read TGTGCCAGCAGCCGATCTAGCGGGAACTCCTACAATGAGCAGTTCTTC. This sequence encodes CASSRSSGNSYNEQFF. The chain links TRBV27 to TRBJ2-1, with 9 bases identical to TRBD2. V lost 6 bases and J lost 0; bases outside the gene matches: 6. The CDR3 extends over 16 amino acids. The germline gives CDR1 MNHEY, CDR2 SMNVEV (reference sequence).

The table lists this clone with a count of one. J is TRBJ1-2 and V is TRBV5-4, with 12 positions matching TRBD1. The length of the CDR3 is 17 residues. Germline loops: CDR1 SGHNT, CDR2 YYREEE (reference sequence). V shed 10 bases and J 2 bases; nucleotides not matched to a gene: 15. The chain's CDR3 is CAPITPGTGGANYGYTF. The CDR3 DNA sequence: TGTGCCCCTATTACCCCAGGGACAGGGGGCGCGAACTATGGCTACACCTTC.

As to this clone: Distinct nucleotide sequences in the sample also encode this CDR3. The chain employs TRBV12-3 or TRBV12-4 and TRBJ2-7; D not certain. The CDR3 sequence is 12 residues long. V was trimmed by 3 bases and J by 2 bases, leaving 5 bases between them. The CDR3 DNA reads as TGTGCCAGCAGTTTGGGGACCTACGAGCAGTACTTC. It translates to CASSLGTYEQYF.

This clone was recorded a few times. The chain joins TRBV4-1 to TRBJ1-1; 9 bases are a match to TRBD1. CDR1 MGHRA and CDR2 YSYEKL come from the germline V gene. J gave up 11 bases and V 6 bases, and 4 bases lay outside the gene matches. The CDR3 runs 11 residues. CDR3: CASRRTGEAFF. The CDR3 bases are TGCGCCAGCAGACGGACAGGGGAGGCTTTCTTT.

This chain uses TRBV5-4 with TRBJ2-3; 14 bases line up with TRBD2. V gave up 0 bases and J gave up 3 bases; unmatched junction bases: 6. Looked up from germline, CDR1 is SGHNT and CDR2 is YYREEE (reference sequence). The CDR3 consists of 18 residues. This chain's CDR3 is CASSLGTSGGTGTDTQYF. The CDR3 bases are TGTGCCAGCAGCTTGGGGACTAGCGGGGGGACTGGGACAGATACGCAGTATTTT.

The V gene is TRBV28, the J gene TRBJ1-4, with D tentatively TRBD1 (6 bases). CDR1 is MDHEN and CDR2 is SYDVKM in the germline V gene. The CDR3 is 15 amino acids. The germline V and J ends were trimmed by 6 bases and 6 bases, with 17 bases remaining between them. The chain's CDR3 is CASSLITGTHEKLFF. DNA of the CDR3: TGTGCCAGCAGCCTAATCACAGGGACCCATGAAAAACTGTTTTTT. Combining the CDR3 with reference TRBV28 and TRBJ1-4 gives the whole variable domain DVKVTQSSRYLVKRTGEKVFLECVQDMDHENMFWYRQDPGLGLRLIYFSYDVKMKEKGDIPEGYSVSREKKERFSLILESASTNQTSMYLCASSLITGTHEKLFFGSGTQLSVL.

The CDR3 DNA follows: TGTGCCAGCACCCGGACAGTCGAAAAACTGTTTTTT. This translates into CASTRTVEKLFF. The chain couples TRBV2 to TRBJ1-4; possibly TRBD1 for D (6 bases). V was shortened by 7 bases and J by 8 bases, with 11 bases between the two germline ends. Germline V CDR1 and CDR2: SNHLY, FYNNEI. CDR3 length: 12 residues.

The chain employs TRBV6-7 and TRBJ2-2, with a tentative D call TRBD2 (5 bases). TRBV6-7 is an ORF; its function is uncertain. Trimming took off 0 bases at V and 4 bases at J, with 6 bases between the two ends. The CDR3 consists of 14 residues. CDR3 protein: CASSYSGGTGELFF. The CDR3, as DNA: TGTGCCAGCAGTTACTCTGGAGGCACCGGGGAGCTGTTTTTT.

DNA for the CDR3: TGTGCCATCAGTGAGTCTACAGGGAATGGCTACACCTTC. Encoded protein: CAISESTGNGYTF. The gene calls are TRBV10-3 and TRBJ1-2, with D maybe TRBD1 (6 bases). CDR1 and CDR2 (germline): ENHRY, SYGVKD. V gave up 0 bases and J gave up 6 bases, with 8 bases separating them. This CDR3 has 13 amino acids.

The table lists this clone with a few counts. The chain uses TRBV6-2 or TRBV6-3 and TRBJ2-6; D uncertain. The germline gives CDR1 MNHEY, CDR2 SVGEGT. Trimming pared 4 bases from V and 0 bases from J, leaving 7 bases between. The length of the CDR3 is 15 residues. The CDR3 coding sequence is TGTGCCAGCAGTTCCCCCCCCTCTGGGGCCAACGTCCTGACTTTC. It translates to CASSSPPSGANVLTF.

The CDR3 nucleotides read TGTGCCAGCAGCTTCCAGACAGGGGGCGGTTTTACTGAAGCTTTCTTT. Translating it yields CASSFQTGGGFTEAFF. This chain joins TRBV7-2 and TRBJ1-1; 10 nucleotides match TRBD1. The ends lost 3 bases at V and 5 bases at J; junction bases unmatched: 9. Germline CDR1 and CDR2: SGHTA and FQGNSA. The CDR3 sequence is 16 residues long.

This chain links TRBV20-1 with TRBJ2-5; D ambiguous. V was pared by 1 base and J by 7 bases, with 7 bases between. The CDR3 covers 11 residues. CDR1 DFQATT and CDR2 SNEGSKA come from the germline V gene (reference sequence). CDR3 amino acids: CSARGPGTQYF. The CDR3 coding sequence is TGCAGTGCTAGAGGTCCGGGGACCCAGTACTTC.

Details on this clone: This clone may be a read error of a much larger clone one base away. The CDR3 spells CASSFDYSYEQYF. The CDR3 nucleotides are TGTGCCAGCAGCTTCGACTACTCCTACGAGCAGTACTTC. The rearrangement joins TRBV3-1 (or the pseudogene TRBV3-2) to TRBJ2-7; maybe TRBD2 (5 bases). The ends were cut back, 5 bases at V and 0 bases at J, with 8 bases in the middle. This CDR3 comprises 13 residues. In germline, CDR1 is LGHDT, CDR2 YNNKEL (reference sequence).

The V call is TRBV29-1, the J call TRBJ2-3, with 8 nucleotides matching TRBD1. The CDR3 covers 15 residues. Trimming at V came to 0 bases and at J to 3 bases, leaving 5 bases not matched to a gene. CDR1 is SQVTM, CDR2 ANQGSEA, per germline. The CDR3 region has the DNA TGCAGCGTTGAAGATGTGCAGGGGGCAACAGATACGCAGTATTTT. Amino acids: CSVEDVQGATDTQYF.

V and J are TRBV18 and TRBJ2-7; 7 positions match TRBD1. The CDR3 runs 15 residues. Trimming took 5 bases from V and 5 from J; bases not matched to a gene: 12. Germline lookup yields CDR1 KGHSH and CDR2 LQKENI. The CDR3 loop reads CASSSTRGTPNEQYF. Written as DNA, the CDR3 is TGTGCCAGCTCATCAACCAGGGGGACCCCGAACGAGCAGTACTTC. Using reference TRBV18 and TRBJ2-7 for the parts outside the CDR3, the full variable domain is NAGVMQNPRHLVRRRGQEARLRCSPMKGHSHVYWYRQLPEEGLKFMVYLQKENIIDESGMPKERFSAEFPKEGPSILRIQQVVRGDSAAYFCASSSTRGTPNEQYFGPGTRLTVT.

The chain employs TRBV6-5 and TRBJ2-7; the D gene could be TRBD1 or TRBD2 (6 bases each). Trimming pared 4 bases from V and 4 bases from J, leaving 11 bases between. The germline CDR1 and CDR2 sequences are MNHEY and SVGAGI. The CDR3 is made up of 13 amino acids. CDR3: CASSSVGGYEQYF. As DNA, the CDR3 is TGTGCCAGCAGTTCAGTAGGGGGGTACGAGCAGTACTTC.

Notes on this clone: Other DNA sequences in the same sample also yield this CDR3. The chain couples TRBV10-3 to TRBJ2-6; the D gene is possibly TRBD1 (5 bases). CDR3 length: 15 residues. Germline V gives CDR1 ENHRY, CDR2 SYGVKD. Trimming took off 3 bases at V and 2 bases at J, with 8 bases between the two ends. CDR3 residues: CAISESGTGANVLTF. CDR3 bases: TGTGCCATCAGTGAATCAGGGACTGGGGCCAACGTCCTGACTTTC.

The rearrangement uses TRBV5-1 and TRBJ2-5; D not certain. CDR1 SGHRS and CDR2 YFSETQ come from the germline V gene. With 0 bases removed from V and 5 bases from J, the gap between germline ends came to 8 bases. CDR3 length equals 13 residues. The CDR3 DNA sequence: TGCGCCAGCAGCTTGGTTGTTGAGGAGACCCAGTACTTC. Translated: CASSLVVEETQYF. Using reference TRBV5-1 and TRBJ2-5 for the parts outside the CDR3, the full variable domain is KAGVTQTPRYLIKTRGQQVTLSCSPISGHRSVSWYQQTPGQGLQFLFEYFSETQRNKGNFPGRFSGRQFSNSRSEMNVSTLELGDSALYLCASSLVVEETQYFGPGTRLLVL.